What follows is one T cell receptor (beta chain) and its context. Naive CD8 cells, CD45RO-negative and positively selected for CCR7, excluded terminally differentiated effector memory CD45RA+ cells. The data originate from a study of shared clonotypes between healthy human individuals. Study details: Each donor had three CD4 naive, three CD4 memory, two CD8 naive and one CD8 memory plate.

Germline V gene lookup returns CDR1 MNHEY and CDR2 SVGAGI. V lost 6 bases, J lost 2 bases, and 11 bases lay in between. The CDR3 is 13 amino acids. Assay runs were performed at deep level. Over several immunoSEQ plates, each subset's genomic DNA was distributed in even portions. Produced via immunoSEQ multiplex PCR; TCRdb's table is partial and in-frame only. This table holds 600,000 or so clones, 85% to 95% found once. This clonotype originated in a woman aged 25 to 39 in good health. Sequences were obtained from naive CD8+ T cells sorted from blood. This chain links TRBV6-5 with TRBJ2-7; D remains ambiguous. CDR3 nucleotides: TGTGCCAGCAGGATATCCGAAGCCTACGAGCAGTACTTC. Amino acids: CASRISEAYEQYF.